This TCR beta chain derives from a study of a mutant IDH1 vaccine in newly diagnosed glioma. About the research overall: Patients had eight vaccinations, in weeks 1, 3, 5, 7, 11, 15, 19 and 23. Standard pretreatment was either radiotherapy, temozolomide, or, for most, radiochemotherapy with temozolomide. Investigators started vaccination 4-6 weeks after radiotherapy alone, or with temozolomide cycles.

Indicated time point: week 11, during vaccination. The vaccine gave 300 ug of a 20-mer mutant IDH1 peptide subcutaneously per dose. New astrocytomas of WHO grade 3 or 4 that were IDH1-mutant and ATRX-lost were found in the donors. CDR3 size: 13 residues. Germline CDR1 and CDR2: SGHTS and YDEGEE. With 1 base removed from V and 4 bases from J, the gap between germline ends came to 9 bases. As regards this clone: Its target is not known.

Using immunoSEQ multiplex PCR, the repertoire was profiled, and TCRdb retains in-frame clones only, with some absent. Of tens of thousands of clones in the sample, 84% were seen once. This chain joins TRBV5-8 and TRBJ2-7, with D unclear. The sample here was PBMCs, taken from a glioma patient whose treatment included an IDH1 peptide vaccine. This TCR derives from a man between 35 and 55 years old with glioma. CDR3 in DNA: TGTGCCAGCAGCTTGTCGGACCGTTACGAGCAGTACTTC. This encodes CASSLSDRYEQYF.